This entry lists 32 T cell receptor beta chains sequenced from one sample in a study of siplizumab effects on memory and regulatory T cells. Assay: immunoSEQ multiplex PCR; the TCRdb copy retains only in-frame clones and omits some. The sample contains about 100,000 clones, 85% to 95% of which appear only once. Sequencing was done on a sample of Tregs sorted from blood. The receptors derive from a human donor in good health.

The chain is built from TRBV19 and TRBJ1-3; D is perhaps TRBD1 (6 bases). CDR3 length: 17 amino acids. Germline V gene data show CDR1 as LNHDA and CDR2 as SQIVND (reference sequence). V was trimmed by 2 bases and J by 0 bases, leaving 14 bases between them. The CDR3 loop is CASSIPGQGHSGNTIYF. DNA of the CDR3: TGTGCCAGTAGTATACCTGGTCAGGGACACTCTGGAAACACCATATATTTT.

The chain recombines TRBV15 with TRBJ2-5, with D perhaps TRBD1 (6 bases). Germline V gene lookup returns CDR1 LNHNV and CDR2 YYDKDF (reference sequence). Trimming stripped 0 bases from V and 4 bases from J, with 12 bases between. The CDR3 sequence is 15 residues long. CDR3 nucleotide sequence: TGTGCCACCAGCAGAGATGGGGGCAGAACAGAGACCCAGTACTTC. Encoded protein: CATSRDGGRTETQYF.

The rearrangement joins TRBV6-1 to TRBJ2-4; a possible D gene is TRBD1 (6 bases). The CDR3 sequence is 17 residues long. Germline V CDR1 and CDR2: MNHNS, SASEGT. V lost 3 bases, J lost 0 bases, and 15 bases lay in between. CDR3 residues: CASSDSKGTLAKNIQYF. The CDR3 DNA is TGTGCCAGCAGTGATAGCAAGGGGACACTAGCCAAAAACATTCAGTACTTC.

The chain has TRBV29-1 and TRBJ2-3, with 11 bases fitting TRBD2. The CDR3 is 15 residues long. Germline CDR1 SQVTM, CDR2 ANQGSEA. The trim removed 7 bases at V and 4 bases at J, leaving 10 bases unmatched. CDR3 bases: TGCAGCGGATTACTAGCGGGAGCTATATCAGATACGCAGTATTTT. Protein: CSGLLAGAISDTQYF.

V usage is TRBV28 and J usage is TRBJ2-4; a weak D match, TRBD1 (5 bases). V lost 2 bases and J 0 bases, leaving 14 bases between the germline ends. From germline, CDR1 is MDHEN and CDR2 SYDVKM. The CDR3 contains 17 residues. The CDR3 nucleotides are TGTGCCAGCAGTTTACGTCCTAGACAGCCAGCCAAAAACATTCAGTACTTC. Its translation: CASSLRPRQPAKNIQYF.

CDR3 nucleotides: TGTGCCAGCAGTTTAGGAGGGTCGGCTAATGAAAAACTGTTTTTT. Protein product: CASSLGGSANEKLFF. This chain joins TRBV28 and TRBJ1-4; no reliable D call. Germline V gene data show CDR1 as MDHEN and CDR2 as SYDVKM. The CDR3 is 15 residues long. The germline V and J ends were trimmed by 2 bases and 3 bases, with 10 bases remaining between them.

This sequence joins TRBV7-9 and TRBJ2-7; maybe TRBD1 (6 bases). V was pared by 9 bases and J by 4 bases, with 13 bases between. In germline, CDR1 is SEHNR, CDR2 FQNEAQ (reference sequence). The CDR3 has 12 amino acids. The CDR3 loop is CASSITGYEQYF. The CDR3 DNA follows: TGTGCCAGTTCAATAACAGGGTACGAGCAGTACTTC.

V and J are TRBV5-1 and TRBJ1-1, with 8 bases aligning to TRBD1. CDR3 length: 13 residues. V shed 5 bases, J shed 8 bases, and the junction held 8 bases outside the gene matches. The germline gives CDR1 SGHRS, CDR2 YFSETQ. The CDR3 loop reads CASSQGRTGEAFF. In nucleotides, the CDR3 is TGCGCCAGCAGTCAGGGGAGGACAGGGGAAGCTTTCTTT.

This clone was recorded a few times. The chain has TRBV2 and TRBJ1-1, with D uncertain. The CDR3 has 14 amino acids. The V gene's germline CDR1 is SNHLY and CDR2 FYNNEI. Deletions cut 9 bases from V and 3 bases from J, with 17 bases between. CDR3 residues: CASITGEVYTEAFF. The CDR3 DNA reads as TGTGCCAGTATCACGGGAGAAGTATACACTGAAGCTTTCTTT.

The rearrangement links TRBV19 to TRBJ2-1; D is possibly TRBD2 (5 bases). Germline V gives CDR1 LNHDA, CDR2 SQIVND (reference sequence). The CDR3 consists of 14 residues. Trimming took off 7 bases at V and 9 bases at J, with 19 bases between the two ends. The CDR3 reads CASKVQRFRGEQFF. The CDR3 nucleotides read TGTGCCAGTAAGGTACAGCGGTTTCGGGGTGAGCAGTTCTTC.

In DNA, the CDR3 is TGTGCCAGCACCCTGAGGGCAGGACGGTTTTATGGCTACACCTTC. Its protein is CASTLRAGRFYGYTF. The chain is built from TRBV5-6 and TRBJ1-2; no clear D. Germline CDR1 reads SGHDT; CDR2 reads YYEEEE. The V end was cut by 6 bases, the J end by 5 bases, with 20 bases between. This CDR3 region has 15 residues.

V gene TRBV2 combines with J gene TRBJ2-2; tentatively, D is TRBD2 (6 bases). This CDR3 has 13 amino acids. Trimming took off 6 bases at V and 8 bases at J, with 13 bases between the two ends. Germline CDR1 is SNHLY and CDR2 is FYNNEI. The CDR3 region has the DNA TGTGCCAGCAGCCTGGGCGGGGCTGGGGAGCTGTTTTTT. Protein: CASSLGGAGELFF. Variable domain in full (rest from reference TRBV2 and TRBJ2-2): EPEVTQTPSHQVTQMGQEVILRCVPISNHLYFYWYRQILGQKVEFLVSFYNNEISEKSEIFDDQFSVERPDGSNFTLKIRSTKLEDSAMYFCASSLGGAGELFFGEGSRLTVL.

The V and J genes are TRBV30 and TRBJ2-7, with no clear D. CDR1 is GTSNPN and CDR2 is SVGIG in the germline V gene (reference sequence). The length of the CDR3 is 15 residues. Trimming stripped 0 bases from V and 3 bases from J, with 15 bases between. The CDR3 spells CAWSVIAYRDYEQYF. CDR3 bases: TGTGCCTGGAGTGTAATAGCTTATAGGGACTACGAGCAGTACTTC.

V is TRBV28 and J is TRBJ2-7; D is undetermined. There are 11 residues in the CDR3. Trimming took off 5 bases at V and 3 bases at J, with 5 bases between the two ends. CDR1 MDHEN and CDR2 SYDVKM come from the germline V gene. The CDR3 DNA follows: TGTGCCAGCAGTACTTACTACGAGCAGTACTTC. The encoded protein is CASSTYYEQYF.

The chain links TRBV5-3 to TRBJ1-5; D unclear. TRBV5-3 is treated as an ORF (open reading frame) with a function not yet certain. This CDR3 is 16 amino acids long. Deletions cut 4 bases from V and 2 bases from J, with 16 bases between. CDR3 DNA: TGTGCCAGAAGCGCGACCGGACCCCGAGGCAATCAGCCCCAGCATTTT. It specifies CARSATGPRGNQPQHF.

This rearrangement joins TRBV9 to TRBJ2-1; TRBD2 aligns across 9 bases. This CDR3 is built from 15 residues. The germline gives CDR1 SGDLS, CDR2 YYNGEE. V was pared by 4 bases and J by 7 bases, with 9 bases of the junction left unmatched. The CDR3 DNA reads as TGTGCCAGCAGCTCACTAGCGGGCGTCAGTAATGAGCAGTTCTTC. Amino acid sequence: CASSSLAGVSNEQFF.

V usage is TRBV5-1 and J usage is TRBJ2-1; D not resolved. Trimming removed 0 bases at V and 0 bases at J, with 7 bases between. CDR1 is SGHRS and CDR2 is YFSETQ in the germline V gene. The CDR3 spans 15 residues. CDR3 residues: CASSLAVNSYNEQFF. The CDR3 bases are TGCGCCAGCAGCTTGGCCGTTAACTCCTACAATGAGCAGTTCTTC. Drawing the rest from reference TRBV5-1 and TRBJ2-1, the complete variable domain is KAGVTQTPRYLIKTRGQQVTLSCSPISGHRSVSWYQQTPGQGLQFLFEYFSETQRNKGNFPGRFSGRQFSNSRSEMNVSTLELGDSALYLCASSLAVNSYNEQFFGPGTRLTVL.

The chain couples TRBV28 to TRBJ1-6; maybe TRBD1 (6 bases). The CDR3 extends over 15 amino acids. V lost 2 bases and J 9 bases, leaving 14 bases between the germline ends. Germline V gene data show CDR1 as MDHEN and CDR2 as SYDVKM. CDR3 DNA sequence: TGTGCCAGCAGTTTACACAGGGACCGGAGTTCACCCCTCCACTTT. It specifies CASSLHRDRSSPLHF.

In this sample, this clone turned up once. This chain joins TRBV5-1 and TRBJ2-7, with D uncertain. CDR3 length: 16 amino acids. Germline V CDR1 and CDR2: SGHRS, YFSETQ. Trimming shortened V by 0 bases and J by 2 bases, and 15 bases separated the two germline ends. The CDR3 loop is CASSLVPTTMAYEQYF. CDR3 DNA sequence: TGCGCCAGCAGCTTGGTGCCCACCACTATGGCCTACGAGCAGTACTTC. Complete variable domain (other parts from reference TRBV5-1 and TRBJ2-7): KAGVTQTPRYLIKTRGQQVTLSCSPISGHRSVSWYQQTPGQGLQFLFEYFSETQRNKGNFPGRFSGRQFSNSRSEMNVSTLELGDSALYLCASSLVPTTMAYEQYFGPGTRLTVT.

This clone was detected only a few times. The genes are TRBV6-1 and TRBJ2-6; D is perhaps TRBD1 (6 bases). Germline V gives CDR1 MNHNS, CDR2 SASEGT. Trimming took off 3 bases at V and 3 bases at J, with 9 bases between the two ends. This CDR3 region has 15 residues. Here the CDR3 reads CASSEWGLGANVLTF. Written as DNA, the CDR3 is TGTGCCAGCAGTGAGTGGGGGCTTGGGGCCAACGTCCTGACTTTC.

The genes are TRBV20-1 and TRBJ2-7; D is ambiguous. This CDR3 comprises 11 residues. Germline CDR1 DFQATT, CDR2 SNEGSKA (reference sequence). V was pared by 6 bases and J by 3 bases, with 9 bases between. DNA for the CDR3: TGCAGTGCCGAACTACTCTACGAGCAGTACTTC. Protein product: CSAELLYEQYF.

The gene calls are TRBV11-2 and TRBJ1-5, with 7 positions matching TRBD1. J gave up 7 bases and V 5 bases, and 14 bases lay outside the gene matches. Germline CDR1 SGHAT, CDR2 FQNNGV. The CDR3 length is 16 residues. CDR3 DNA sequence: TGTGCCAGCAGCCCTGAGGGGCAGGGGGGTTTCCAGCCCCAGCATTTT. This codes for CASSPEGQGGFQPQHF.

The chain links TRBV4-2 to TRBJ2-3, with 14 bases aligning to TRBD2. This CDR3 is 17 amino acids long. Germline CDR1 and CDR2: LGHNA and YNFKEQ. V lost 3 bases and J lost 3; bases outside the gene matches: 5. In DNA form, the CDR3 reads TGTGCCAGCAGCCAGTATGGGACTAGCGGGAGTACAGATACGCAGTATTTT. It specifies CASSQYGTSGSTDTQYF.

Comments on this clone: Other DNA sequences of this sample code for an identical CDR3. The chain joins TRBV18 to TRBJ2-6; D ambiguous. This CDR3 has 15 amino acids. Germline CDR1 and CDR2: KGHSH and LQKENI. Trimming took off 3 bases at V and 0 bases at J, with 6 bases between the two ends. CDR3 coding DNA: TGTGCCAGCTCACCGCGGATCTCTGGGGCCAACGTCCTGACTTTC. It specifies CASSPRISGANVLTF.

The chain combines TRBV5-8 with TRBJ1-2; TRBD1 aligns across 8 bases. The CDR3 length is 15 residues. Germline V lookup: CDR1 SGHTS, CDR2 YDEGEE. CDR3 protein: CARTPGQGWNYGYTF. In nucleotides, the CDR3 is TGTGCACGAACTCCCGGACAGGGTTGGAACTATGGCTACACCTTC.

The J gene is TRBJ2-7, the V gene TRBV6-1; no clear D. The CDR3 length is 11 residues. V was cut by 4 bases and J by 2 bases, with 3 bases left in between. Germline CDR1 reads MNHNS; CDR2 reads SASEGT. The chain's CDR3 is CASSATYEQYF. In nucleotides, the CDR3 is TGTGCCAGCAGTGCGACCTACGAGCAGTACTTC.

V usage is TRBV5-1 and J usage is TRBJ2-1; no clear D gene. Trimming took off 9 bases at V and 1 base at J, with 17 bases between the two ends. The CDR3 runs 15 residues. Germline CDR1 and CDR2: SGHRS and YFSETQ. Written as DNA, the CDR3 is TGCGCCACCTCAACCGAAGGGAAATCCTACAATGAGCAGTTCTTC. Translated, it gives CATSTEGKSYNEQFF.

The V gene is TRBV7-2, the J gene TRBJ2-7, with D uncertain. V lost 1 base and J lost 6, with 4 bases in between. Germline V gives CDR1 SGHTA, CDR2 FQGNSA. This CDR3 has 11 residues. The chain's CDR3 is CASSLGPEQYF. The CDR3, as DNA: TGTGCCAGCAGCTTAGGCCCCGAGCAGTACTTC.

The chain carries TRBV10-3 and TRBJ2-3, with 11 positions matching TRBD2. The CDR3 runs 15 residues. CDR1 and CDR2 from the germline V gene are ENHRY and SYGVKD. V shed 4 bases, J shed 2 bases, and the junction held 2 bases outside the gene matches. The CDR3 here is CAISVTSGITDTQYF. CDR3 bases: TGTGCCATCAGTGTGACTAGCGGGATCACAGATACGCAGTATTTT.

The rearrangement uses TRBV5-1 and TRBJ1-2, with unresolved D. V was shortened by 5 bases and J by 6 bases, with 14 bases between the two germline ends. The CDR3 totals 13 residues. Germline V gene sequence: CDR1 SGHRS, CDR2 YFSETQ. CDR3 bases: TGCGCCAGCAGGGACGTCGATCCTCATGGCTACACCTTC. Residues: CASRDVDPHGYTF.

This clone was observed a single time. This chain connects TRBV6-4 to TRBJ2-7; D is possibly TRBD1 or TRBD2 (5 bases each). Germline V gives CDR1 MRHNA, CDR2 SNTAGT. The CDR3 is 15 amino acids. The V gene lost 4 bases and the J gene lost 3 bases, with 16 bases spanning the gap. The CDR3 region has the DNA TGTGCCAGCAGTGGACCTCCGGGACCTCTCTACGAGCAGTACTTC. Protein product: CASSGPPGPLYEQYF.

This clone is a singleton in its sample. The chain has TRBV5-6 and TRBJ2-1, with 14 bases matching TRBD2. V lost 2 bases, J lost 10 bases, and 11 bases stayed unmatched. CDR3 length: 17 amino acids. In germline, CDR1 is SGHDT, CDR2 YYEEEE. CDR3 in amino acids: CASSFVQGLAGVGEQFF. CDR3 nucleotides: TGTGCCAGCAGCTTCGTACAGGGACTAGCGGGAGTAGGGGAGCAGTTCTTC.